Each of the 25 T cell receptor beta chains below was sequenced from the same sample in a study of Ad26.COV2.S vaccination and SARS-CoV-2 variants. Clones were read by immunoSEQ multiplex PCR, and TCRdb kept only the in-frame ones, dropping some. The sample lists 440,000 or so clones, around 91% occurring once. Documented treatment: 19 received Ad26.COV2.S at low or high dose, single or two shots; several received placebo; per-sample allocation not given. Sampling happened 63 days after the first vaccine or placebo injection. This specimen was peripheral blood, taken in a trial of Ad26.COV2.S vaccine versus placebo. These receptors were taken from a person between 18 and 60 years old who received the Ad26.COV2.S COVID-19 vaccine or a placebo.

This clone was seen a few times. The J gene is TRBJ2-2, the V gene TRBV7-2; unclear D gene. The CDR3 is made up of 15 amino acids. Trimming left V 2 bases short and J 1 base short, with 8 bases between. Germline V gives CDR1 SGHTA, CDR2 FQGNSA. This chain's CDR3 is CASSLWGLNTGELFF. CDR3 coding DNA: TGTGCCAGCAGCTTATGGGGTCTGAACACCGGGGAGCTGTTTTTT.

The chain combines TRBV21-1 with TRBJ2-5; the DNA was not compared with TRBD2, the D call given in the table. TRBV21-1 is described as a pseudogene. The CDR3 sequence is 14 residues long. The DNA of the CDR3 is TGTGCCAGCAGCAAATGGTTGAGGGAGGCAACCCAGTACTTC. Amino acids: CASSKWLREATQYF.

V and J are TRBV19 and TRBJ2-7; tentative D call: TRBD1 (5 bases). The CDR3 totals 16 residues. Germline V gene data show CDR1 as LNHDA and CDR2 as SQIVND (reference sequence). V shed 0 bases and J shed 3 bases, with 15 bases lying between them. The CDR3 loop reads CASSIEPGSRFYEQYF. For the CDR3, the DNA is TGTGCCAGTAGTATAGAACCAGGGTCGCGGTTCTACGAGCAGTACTTC. The full variable domain, completed using reference TRBV19 and TRBJ2-7, is DGGITQSPKYLFRKEGQNVTLSCEQNLNHDAMYWYRQDPGQGLRLIYYSQIVNDFQKGDIAEGYSVSREKKESFPLTVTSAQKNPTAFYLCASSIEPGSRFYEQYFGPGTRLTVT.

The J gene is TRBJ2-7, the V gene TRBV11-1, with 14 bases that match TRBD2. Germline-derived CDR1 and CDR2 are SGHAT and FQDESV (reference sequence). This CDR3 is built from 16 residues. V shed 5 bases, J shed 4 bases, and the junction held 7 bases outside the gene matches. The CDR3 DNA reads as TGTGCCAGCAGCAGGGGGACTAGCGGGAGTCTGTACGAGCAGTACTTC. Protein sequence: CASSRGTSGSLYEQYF.

The V and J genes are TRBV19 and TRBJ2-2, with unresolved D. CDR1 LNHDA and CDR2 SQIVND come from the germline V gene (reference sequence). V lost 1 base and J lost 2, with 5 bases in between. There are 14 residues in the CDR3. In DNA, the CDR3 is TGTGCCAGTAGTATAGGGGGAAACACCGGGGAGCTGTTTTTT. This translates into CASSIGGNTGELFF.

The rearrangement joins TRBV7-8 to TRBJ1-5, with D possibly being TRBD1 (6 bases). Germline V gene data show CDR1 as SGHVS and CDR2 as FQNEAQ. The V gene lost 3 bases and the J gene lost 5 bases, with 14 bases spanning the gap. The CDR3 has 15 residues. CDR3 DNA sequence: TGTGCCAGCAGCTTCGTTGGAGGGGGGCATCAGCCCCAGCATTTT. Residues: CASSFVGGGHQPQHF.

In this sample, this clone turned up once. One end of the junction is discordant with germline, which a read error may explain. At the DNA level, this CDR3 is encoded by other sequences in the same sample as well. The chain combines TRBV6-5 with TRBJ2-7, with unresolved D. The CDR3 consists of 15 residues. Per the germline V gene, CDR1 is MNHEY and CDR2 is SVGAGI. The CDR3 is CASSLSAFRPYEQYF. CDR3 nucleotide sequence: TGCGCCAGCAGTCTATCGGCGTTCAGGCCCTACGAGCAGTACTTC.

As DNA, the CDR3 is TGTGCCAGCAGTGATAGTGGGTTGGGCGGGGAGCTGTTTTTT. Translating gives CASSDSGLGGELFF. V and J are TRBV2 and TRBJ2-2; no clear D. Germline V CDR1 and CDR2: SNHLY, FYNNEI. V lost 3 bases to trimming and J lost 7 bases, with 12 bases between them. This CDR3 is built from 14 residues.

V is TRBV10-1 and J is TRBJ2-1; 7 nucleotides match TRBD1. V shed 8 bases, J shed 2 bases, and the junction held 3 bases outside the gene matches. Germline-derived CDR1 and CDR2 are WNHNN and SYGVQD (reference sequence). The CDR3 totals 13 residues. CDR3 in amino acids: CASAGTAYNEQFF. In DNA form, the CDR3 reads TGCGCCAGCGCCGGGACAGCCTACAATGAGCAGTTCTTC.

The chain employs TRBV7-2 and TRBJ1-2; tentative D call: TRBD1 (5 bases). The CDR3 has 15 residues. Germline V gene lookup returns CDR1 SGHTA and CDR2 FQGNSA. With 3 bases removed from V and 6 bases from J, the gap between germline ends came to 17 bases. Here the CDR3 DNA reads TGTGCCAGCAGCTTCCCCCAAGGGGCTCCTCATGGCTACACCTTC. Amino acids: CASSFPQGAPHGYTF. Variable domain in full (rest from reference TRBV7-2 and TRBJ1-2): GAGVSQSPSNKVTEKGKDVELRCDPISGHTALYWYRQSLGQGLEFLIYFQGNSAPDKSGLPSDRFSAERTGGSVSTLTIQRTQQEDSAVYLCASSFPQGAPHGYTFGSGTRLTVV.

The gene calls are TRBV27 and TRBJ2-2, with D tentatively TRBD1 or TRBD2 (6 bases each). V was cut by 6 bases and J by 3 bases, with 17 bases left in between. This CDR3 is 16 amino acids long. Germline loops: CDR1 MNHEY, CDR2 SMNVEV (reference sequence). This CDR3 is CASRRGWGVDTGELFF. The CDR3 nucleotides are TGTGCCAGCAGAAGGGGGTGGGGGGTTGACACCGGGGAGCTGTTTTTT.

On this clone: This specimen includes other DNA sequences encoding the same CDR3. The chain combines TRBV19 with TRBJ2-7, with 8 bases identical to TRBD1. V was pared by 4 bases and J by 3 bases, with 2 bases of the junction left unmatched. Germline-derived CDR1 and CDR2 are LNHDA and SQIVND (reference sequence). This CDR3 spans 13 amino acids. The CDR3 spells CASSTGTGYEQYF. CDR3 DNA: TGTGCCAGTAGTACCGGGACAGGCTACGAGCAGTACTTC.

The chain joins TRBV28 to TRBJ2-1; D remains ambiguous. The V end was cut by 2 bases, the J end by 4 bases, with 6 bases between. Germline CDR1 reads MDHEN; CDR2 reads SYDVKM. The CDR3 spans 13 residues. CDR3 region: CASSLGFYNEQFF. The CDR3 DNA follows: TGTGCCAGCAGTTTAGGGTTTTACAATGAGCAGTTCTTC.

This clone was recorded once. CDR3 protein: CASSHFGLAGDNEQFF. CDR3 bases: TGTGCCAGCAGCCATTTCGGACTAGCGGGAGACAATGAGCAGTTCTTC. The chain employs TRBV7-2 and TRBJ2-1, with 13 bases aligning to TRBD2. Germline V lookup: CDR1 SGHTA, CDR2 FQGNSA. This CDR3 comprises 16 residues. The V and J ends lost 5 bases and 5 bases, in that order; junction bases with no gene match: 6.

This clone was picked up a small number of times. CDR3 nucleotide sequence: TGTGCCAGCAGCCAAGAGGTCAATCCGAGGGACGAGCAGTACTTC. Protein: CASSQEVNPRDEQYF. The J gene is TRBJ2-7, the V gene TRBV4-2; weak D call: TRBD2 (5 bases). The CDR3 runs 15 residues. The germline CDR1 and CDR2 sequences are LGHNA and YNFKEQ. V was shortened by 0 bases and J by 5 bases, with 14 bases between the two germline ends.

Only a few counts were recorded for this clone. This sequence joins TRBV28 and TRBJ1-5; no clear D gene. The germline V gene has CDR1 MDHEN and CDR2 SYDVKM. The CDR3 is made up of 14 amino acids. The V gene lost 11 bases and the J gene lost 0 bases, with 14 bases spanning the gap. CDR3 DNA sequence: TGTGCCGCCGGCAAGGCAAATAGCAATCAGCCCCAGCATTTT. It yields the protein CAAGKANSNQPQHF.

The chain couples TRBV9 to TRBJ2-7; D is uncertain. Germline V lookup: CDR1 SGDLS, CDR2 YYNGEE. CDR3 length: 16 amino acids. V was shortened by 0 bases and J by 0 bases, with 13 bases between the two germline ends. CDR3 coding DNA: TGTGCCAGCAGCGTAGAAGGTTCGACACGCTCCTACGAGCAGTACTTC. Translated, it gives CASSVEGSTRSYEQYF.

The V and J genes are TRBV29-1 and TRBJ1-5; D unclear. Looked up from germline, CDR1 is SQVTM and CDR2 is ANQGSEA. V was shortened by 6 bases and J by 0 bases, with 9 bases between the two germline ends. This CDR3 contains 13 residues. CDR3 sequence reads: CSVQKTSNQPQHF. In DNA, the CDR3 is TGCAGCGTACAGAAAACTAGCAATCAGCCCCAGCATTTT.

This sequence joins TRBV4-3 and TRBJ2-3; D may be TRBD1 (6 bases). The CDR3 covers 14 residues. V lost 5 bases, J lost 5 bases, and 14 bases lay in between. CDR1 is LGHNA and CDR2 is YSLEER in the germline V gene. The CDR3 DNA reads as TGCGCCAGCAGCTCTGGGGGCGCGGGAGATACGCAGTATTTT. Translating gives CASSSGGAGDTQYF.

Remarks on this clone: Within the sample, other DNA sequences also encode this same CDR3. The V gene is TRBV5-6, the J gene TRBJ2-5; the D is unclear. Germline CDR1 reads SGHDT; CDR2 reads YYEEEE. This CDR3 has 12 residues. The germline V and J ends were trimmed by 0 bases and 4 bases, with 4 bases remaining between them. For the CDR3, the DNA is TGTGCCAGCAGCTTGGCCGGAGAGACCCAGTACTTC. This encodes CASSLAGETQYF.

The gene calls are TRBV7-2 and TRBJ2-3; TRBD2 is a possible D gene (6 bases). The CDR3 spans 17 residues. V was shortened by 3 bases and J by 6 bases, with 22 bases between the two germline ends. Germline V lookup: CDR1 SGHTA, CDR2 FQGNSA. CDR3 in amino acids: CASSLQNPGLKGDTQYF. The CDR3, as DNA: TGTGCCAGCAGCTTGCAGAATCCGGGACTCAAGGGGGATACGCAGTATTTT.

This clone was recorded only once. The chain recombines TRBV28 with TRBJ2-7; weak D call: TRBD2 (5 bases). CDR1 is MDHEN, CDR2 SYDVKM, per germline. V was trimmed by 2 bases and J by 8 bases, leaving 13 bases between them. CDR3 length: 13 residues. The CDR3 sequence: CASSLPPTRQQYF. As DNA, the CDR3 is TGTGCCAGCAGTTTACCCCCTACTAGACAGCAGTACTTC.

This chain uses TRBV28 with TRBJ2-3; no clear D gene. Germline V lookup: CDR1 MDHEN, CDR2 SYDVKM. Trimming left V 7 bases short and J 5 bases short, with 10 bases between. The length of the CDR3 is 12 residues. CDR3 loop: CASTTAGDTQYF. CDR3 nucleotides: TGTGCCAGCACTACGGCAGGAGATACGCAGTATTTT.

The rearrangement uses TRBV28 and TRBJ1-1; possible D gene TRBD1, 5 bases. From germline, CDR1 is MDHEN and CDR2 SYDVKM. The CDR3 runs to 14 residues. With 7 bases removed from V and 5 bases from J, the gap between germline ends came to 17 bases. This chain's CDR3 is CASIPAGLGTEAFF. CDR3 sequence (DNA): TGTGCCAGCATCCCCGCAGGGCTAGGAACTGAAGCTTTCTTT.

The chain links TRBV13 to TRBJ1-1; D possibly corresponds to TRBD1 (6 bases). Trimming took off 6 bases at V and 4 bases at J, with 21 bases between the two ends. The CDR3 totals 16 residues. CDR1 PRHDT and CDR2 FYEKMQ come from the germline V gene (reference sequence). CDR3 region: CASSQRGGRSFTEAFF. The CDR3 coding sequence is TGTGCCAGCAGTCAGAGGGGGGGGCGAAGCTTCACTGAAGCTTTCTTT. Full variable domain (remainder filled in from reference TRBV13 and TRBJ1-1): AAGVIQSPRHLIKEKRETATLKCYPIPRHDTVYWYQQGPGQDPQFLISFYEKMQSDKGSIPDRFSAQQFSDYHSELNMSSLELGDSALYFCASSQRGGRSFTEAFFGQGTRLTVV.